The 7 T cell receptor beta chains reported below all come from one sample, sequenced in a study of cytomegalovirus exposure and HLA in healthy donors. Libraries were prepared by immunoSEQ multiplex PCR; TCRdb keeps only in-frame clonotypes and omits some of them. Of more than 100,000 clones in the sample, around nine tenths were seen once. The specimen was PBMCs. Receptors originate from a man younger than 40 in good health and CMV-seronegative.

The CDR3: CASSFRDSTYEQYF. The CDR3 DNA reads TGCGCCAGCAGCTTCCGGGACTCAACCTACGAGCAGTACTTC. The gene calls are TRBV5-1 and TRBJ2-7; perhaps TRBD2 as D (6 bases). Germline-derived CDR1 and CDR2 are SGHRS and YFSETQ. The CDR3 consists of 14 residues. The V end was cut by 2 bases, the J end by 2 bases, with 11 bases between.

This chain joins TRBV4-3 and TRBJ2-7, with D maybe TRBD1 (5 bases). Germline-derived CDR1 and CDR2 are LGHNA and YSLEER. This CDR3 comprises 17 residues. V was pared by 1 base and J by 7 bases, with 23 bases between. CDR3 sequence (DNA): TGCGCCAGCAGCCAAGTGCACAGTGCCCAGGGCCCGAGGGAGCAGTACTTC. The encoded protein is CASSQVHSAQGPREQYF.

V usage is TRBV1 and J usage is TRBJ1-5; TRBD1, the table's D call, lacks a check against the DNA. TRBV1 is a listed pseudogene. CDR3 length equals 16 residues. The CDR3 is CTSSQGQGFIFEPQHF. Written as DNA, the CDR3 is TGCACCAGCAGCCAGGGACAGGGATTCATTTTTGAGCCCCAGCATTTT.

The rearrangement links TRBV2 to TRBJ2-7; 10 nucleotides align to TRBD1. CDR1 is SNHLY and CDR2 is FYNNEI in the germline V gene. The CDR3 length is 13 residues. With 8 bases clipped from V and 5 bases from J, the junction kept 6 bases outside the gene matches. In DNA, the CDR3 is TGTGCCAGCGTACGGGACAGGGGCAACGAGCAGTACTTC. Translating it yields CASVRDRGNEQYF.

This chain connects TRBV9 to TRBJ2-5; TRBD2 agrees at 10 bases. V lost 3 bases, J lost 1 base, and 3 bases stayed unmatched. Germline lookup yields CDR1 SGDLS and CDR2 YYNGEE. The CDR3 is 15 residues long. This chain's CDR3 is CASSEGLAAQETQYF. CDR3 sequence (DNA): TGTGCCAGCAGCGAAGGACTAGCGGCCCAAGAGACCCAGTACTTC.

The gene calls are TRBV5-6 and TRBJ2-3; TRBD2 is a possible D gene (6 bases). The CDR3 totals 13 residues. The V end lost 4 bases, the J end lost 6 bases, and 12 bases lay between the germline ends. Germline values: CDR1 SGHDT, CDR2 YYEEEE. The CDR3 region has the DNA TGTGCCAGCAGCGCAGGAGGGTCGGATACGCAGTATTTT. Its translation: CASSAGGSDTQYF.

The chain has TRBV30 and TRBJ2-2, with TRBD2 matching over 9 bases. Germline V gives CDR1 GTSNPN, CDR2 SVGIG (reference sequence). The V gene end was trimmed by 2 bases and the J gene end by 5 bases; junction bases not matched to a gene: 6. This CDR3 comprises 15 residues. The DNA of the CDR3 is TGTGCCTGGAGTACCGGGACTAGCAGTACCGGGGAGCTGTTTTTT. It is translated as CAWSTGTSSTGELFF.